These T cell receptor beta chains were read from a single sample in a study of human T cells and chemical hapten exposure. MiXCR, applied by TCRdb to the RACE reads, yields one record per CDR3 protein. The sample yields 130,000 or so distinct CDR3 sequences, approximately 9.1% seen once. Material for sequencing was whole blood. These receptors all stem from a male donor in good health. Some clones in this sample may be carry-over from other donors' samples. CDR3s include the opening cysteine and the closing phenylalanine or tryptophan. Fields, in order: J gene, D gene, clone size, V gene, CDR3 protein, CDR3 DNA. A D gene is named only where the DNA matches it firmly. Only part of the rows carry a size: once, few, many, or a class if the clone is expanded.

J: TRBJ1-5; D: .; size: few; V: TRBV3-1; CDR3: CASSQKATGNQPQHF; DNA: TGTGCCAGCAGCCAAAAGGCCACCGGAAATCAGCCCCAGCATTTT
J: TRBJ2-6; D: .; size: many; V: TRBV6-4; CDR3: CASSDTGTSSSGANVLTF; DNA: TGTGCCAGCAGCGACACCGGGACTTCTAGCTCTGGGGCCAACGTCCTGACTTTC
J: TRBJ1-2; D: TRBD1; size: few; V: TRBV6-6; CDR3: CASSYTGGDSYGYTF; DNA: TGTGCCAGCAGTTACACAGGGGGCGATTCTTATGGCTACACCTTC
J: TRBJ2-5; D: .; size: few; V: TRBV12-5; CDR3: CASGPDLYQETQYF; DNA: TGTGCTAGTGGTCCAGACTTGTACCAAGAGACCCAGTACTTC
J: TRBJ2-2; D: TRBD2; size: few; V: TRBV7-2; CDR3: CASSPSGGAPGELFF; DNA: TGTGCCAGCAGCCCCAGCGGGGGGGCCCCCGGGGAGCTGTTTTTT
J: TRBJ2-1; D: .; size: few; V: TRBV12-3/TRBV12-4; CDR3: CASSADGYNEQFF; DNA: TGTGCCAGCAGTGCCGACGGGTACAATGAGCAGTTCTTC
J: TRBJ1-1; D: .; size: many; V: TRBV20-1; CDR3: CSAREQGNTEAFF; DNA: TGCAGTGCTAGAGAACAGGGAAACACTGAAGCTTTCTTT
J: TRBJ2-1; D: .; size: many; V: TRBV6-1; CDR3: CAIQGYNEQFF; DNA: TGTGCCATTCAGGGTTACAATGAGCAGTTCTTC
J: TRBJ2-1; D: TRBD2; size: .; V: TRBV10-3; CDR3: CAISLGGGQGEQFF; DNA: TGTGCCATCAGCCTCGGGGGGGGGCAGGGTGAGCAGTTCTTC
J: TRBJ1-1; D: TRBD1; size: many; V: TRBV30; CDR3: CAWIWTGGIEAFF; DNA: TGTGCCTGGATATGGACAGGGGGAATTGAAGCTTTCTTT
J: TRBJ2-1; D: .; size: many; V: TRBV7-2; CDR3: CASSPMLRAEQFF; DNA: TGTGCCAGCAGCCCCATGTTGCGGGCTGAGCAGTTCTTC
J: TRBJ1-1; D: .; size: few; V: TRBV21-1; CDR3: CASSTDRGDLNTEAFF; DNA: TGTGCCAGCAGCACTGACAGGGGGGATTTGAACACTGAAGCTTTCTTT
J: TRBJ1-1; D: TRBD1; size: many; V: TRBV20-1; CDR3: CSAGQGATEAFF; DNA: TGCAGTGCTGGACAGGGGGCCACTGAAGCTTTCTTT
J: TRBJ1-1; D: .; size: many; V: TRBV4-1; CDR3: CASSAGESTEAFF; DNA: TGCGCCAGCAGCGCAGGGGAGAGTACTGAAGCTTTCTTT
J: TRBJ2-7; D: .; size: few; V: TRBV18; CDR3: CASSAVGGYEQYF; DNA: TGTGCCAGCTCTGCTGTGGGCGGCTACGAGCAGTACTTC
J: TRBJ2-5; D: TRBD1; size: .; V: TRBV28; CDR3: CASNIPTGGKETQYF; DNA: TGTGCCAGCAACATCCCTACAGGGGGCAAGGAGACCCAGTACTTC
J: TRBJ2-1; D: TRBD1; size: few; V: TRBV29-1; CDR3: CSVSGQGGYNEQFF; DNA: TGCAGCGTTTCGGGACAGGGGGGCTACAATGAGCAGTTCTTC
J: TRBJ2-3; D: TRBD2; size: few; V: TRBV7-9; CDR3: CASSPIGLAYTDTQYF; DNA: TGTGCCAGCAGTCCTATTGGACTAGCCTACACAGATACGCAGTATTTT
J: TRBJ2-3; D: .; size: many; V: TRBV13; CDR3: CASSLGPLNGFSTDTQYF; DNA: TGTGCCAGCAGCTTAGGCCCTTTGAACGGCTTTAGCACAGATACGCAGTATTTT
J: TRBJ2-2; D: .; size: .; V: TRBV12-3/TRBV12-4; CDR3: CASSFPESRSTGELFF; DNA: TGTGCCAGCAGTTTCCCGGAGTCGAGGAGCACCGGGGAGCTGTTTTTT
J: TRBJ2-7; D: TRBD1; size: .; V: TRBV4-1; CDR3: CASSVGQGGSYEQYF; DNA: TGCGCCAGCAGCGTCGGACAGGGCGGCTCCTACGAGCAGTACTTC
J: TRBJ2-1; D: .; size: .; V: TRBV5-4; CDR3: CASSFPDRSSYNEQFF; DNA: TGTGCCAGCAGCTTTCCGGACCGCAGCTCCTACAATGAGCAGTTCTTC
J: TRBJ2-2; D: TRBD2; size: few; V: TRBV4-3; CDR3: CASSQDPREESTGELFF; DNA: TGCGCCAGCAGCCAAGATCCCCGGGAGGAGAGCACCGGGGAGCTGTTTTTT
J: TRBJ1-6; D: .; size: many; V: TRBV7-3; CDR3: CASSPGFNNSPLHF; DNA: TGTGCCAGCAGTCCAGGGTTTAATAATTCACCCCTCCACTTT
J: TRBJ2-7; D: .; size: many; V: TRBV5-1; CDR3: CASSSDSYEQYF; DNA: TGTGCCAGCAGCTCGGACAGCTACGAGCAGTACTTC
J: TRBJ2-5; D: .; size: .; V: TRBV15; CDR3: CATSRDFQETQYF; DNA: TGTGCCACCAGCAGAGATTTTCAAGAGACCCAGTACTTC